This T cell receptor (beta chain) comes out of a study of molecular identifiers for immune sequencing clone quantification. It was with previously described methods and listed TCR primers that bulk TCR libraries were made. TCRdb processed the PCR reads anew with MiXCR; each CDR3 protein has one entry. The data show 600,000 to 650,000 distinct CDR3 sequences, roughly 21% seen once. Study-wide points: Barcode-sharing identical TCR molecules could underestimate highly expanded clone sizes.

Naive CD8 T cells were picked out by sorting for CD8+CD4-CCR7+CD45RA+. CDR1 is SNHLY, CDR2 FYNNEI, per germline. After removal of 8 bases from V and 5 bases from J, the junction contained 10 bases not matched to a gene. The CDR3 is 15 amino acids. As regards this clonotype: Antigen specificity is unknown.

Sequencing input: naive CD8+ T cells from blood, with Jurkat cell RNA spiked in. Subset defined: FACS-sorted CD8+CD4-CCR7+CD45RA+ naive T cells. The origin of this receptor is a human donor in good health. Some libraries in this study had Jurkat cell RNA spiked in. V is TRBV2 and J is TRBJ2-3, with 10 bases identical to TRBD2. CDR3: CASLERGGVVDTQYF. Here the CDR3 DNA reads TGTGCCAGCCTGGAGCGGGGGGGCGTAGTAGATACGCAGTATTTT.